The 20 T cell receptor beta chains in this list originate from one sample, sequenced in a study of cytomegalovirus exposure and HLA in healthy donors. The PCR contained 60 Vbeta and 13 Jbeta primers. Assay: immunoSEQ multiplex PCR; the TCRdb copy retains only in-frame clones and omits some. The sample lists approximately 150,000 clones, about 75% occurring once. Input material: PBMCs. These receptors came from a man in his forties in good health and CMV-seropositive.

The rearrangement links TRBV19 to TRBJ2-7; TRBD2 matches 8 bases. Germline CDR1 LNHDA, CDR2 SQIVND (reference sequence). CDR3 size: 14 residues. The trim removed 5 bases at V and 1 base at J, leaving 4 bases unmatched. The CDR3 DNA reads TGTGCCAGTAGTCTTAGCGGGGCTTCCTACGAGCAGTACTTC. Protein: CASSLSGASYEQYF.

The chain couples TRBV9 to TRBJ2-2; D is unresolved. This CDR3 is 14 amino acids long. V lost 2 bases and J lost 5, with 10 bases in between. Germline-derived CDR1 and CDR2 are SGDLS and YYNGEE. CDR3 bases: TGTGCCAGCAGCGTGAACACCGTGACCGGGGAGCTGTTTTTT. Protein product: CASSVNTVTGELFF.

This sequence joins TRBV10-3 and TRBJ2-5; 8 nucleotides align to TRBD2. With 11 bases clipped from V and 7 bases from J, the junction kept 15 bases outside the gene matches. CDR3 length equals 14 residues. Germline V gene lookup returns CDR1 ENHRY and CDR2 SYGVKD. This CDR3 reads CASAGGGASRTQYF. The DNA for the CDR3 is TGTGCCTCTGCGGGGGGCGGCGCCTCTCGGACCCAGTACTTC.

The J gene is TRBJ2-4, the V gene TRBV9, with 11 bases matching TRBD2. The V and J ends lost 0 bases and 8 bases, in that order; junction bases with no gene match: 10. CDR1 and CDR2 from the germline V gene are SGDLS and YYNGEE. CDR3 length: 17 amino acids. CDR3 sequence: CASSVAASSGRWDIQYF. The CDR3 DNA reads as TGTGCCAGCAGCGTAGCTGCCTCTAGCGGGAGGTGGGACATTCAGTACTTC.

The chain joins TRBV19 to TRBJ1-2; D is ambiguous. The CDR3 runs 11 residues. Per germline, CDR1 LNHDA and CDR2 SQIVND (reference sequence). The ends were cut back, 10 bases at V and 6 bases at J, with 12 bases in the middle. DNA of the CDR3: TGTGCCACCGATATCGGGAATGGCTACACCTTC. Its protein product is CATDIGNGYTF.

The rearrangement links TRBV2 to TRBJ1-3; no reliable D call. The V end lost 6 bases, the J end lost 0 bases, and 9 bases lay between the germline ends. This CDR3 has 14 amino acids. In germline, CDR1 is SNHLY, CDR2 FYNNEI. The CDR3 sequence is CASRVGFSGNTIYF. CDR3 coding DNA: TGTGCCAGCAGGGTGGGCTTCTCTGGAAACACCATATATTTT.

This clone was found once. The rearrangement joins TRBV9 to TRBJ2-5, with TRBD1 matching over 10 bases. After removal of 4 bases from V and 7 bases from J, the junction contained 10 bases not matched to a gene. Germline CDR1 and CDR2: SGDLS and YYNGEE. There are 15 residues in the CDR3. Here the CDR3 reads CASSTTTGQGGTQYF. The CDR3 bases are TGTGCCAGCAGCACCACAACCGGACAGGGGGGGACCCAGTACTTC.

This chain connects TRBV7-9 to TRBJ2-1; 7 bases align to TRBD1. The germline CDR1 and CDR2 sequences are SEHNR and FQNEAQ (reference sequence). This CDR3 region has 13 residues. The ends lost 5 bases at V and 6 bases at J; junction bases unmatched: 4. CDR3: CASSEGQLNEQFF. CDR3 in DNA: TGTGCCAGCAGCGAGGGACAGCTCAATGAGCAGTTCTTC.

The genes are TRBV28 and TRBJ1-2; D may be TRBD1 (6 bases). V lost 4 bases and J lost 6, with 15 bases in between. Germline loops: CDR1 MDHEN, CDR2 SYDVKM. This CDR3 spans 14 amino acids. CDR3 amino acids: CASSYWTVNNGYTF. Written as DNA, the CDR3 is TGTGCCAGCAGTTACTGGACAGTAAATAATGGCTACACCTTC.

In regard to this clone: The same CDR3 arises from other DNA sequences in this sample as well. The rearrangement links TRBV18 to TRBJ2-7, with D unclear. Germline loops: CDR1 KGHSH, CDR2 LQKENI. The CDR3 consists of 13 residues. V dropped 3 bases and J dropped 2 bases, with 8 bases sitting between them. The CDR3 region is CASSPGQTYEQYF. CDR3 bases: TGTGCCAGCTCACCGGGCCAAACCTACGAGCAGTACTTC.

This CDR3 is CASSRTSGGKGGELFF. DNA of the CDR3: TGTGCCAGCAGCCGGACTAGCGGAGGGAAGGGCGGGGAGCTGTTTTTT. This chain uses TRBV28 with TRBJ2-2; 10 bases match TRBD2. Trimming took 6 bases from V and 7 from J; bases not matched to a gene: 11. This CDR3 has 16 residues. The germline V gene encodes CDR1 MDHEN and CDR2 SYDVKM.

This sequence joins TRBV2 and TRBJ2-1; 9 bases are shared with TRBD2. This CDR3 is 15 amino acids long. Germline assignment: CDR1 SNHLY and CDR2 FYNNEI. V shed 11 bases, J shed 10 bases, and the junction held 18 bases outside the gene matches. The CDR3 protein is CAHGPSGRKSGEQFF. For the CDR3, the DNA is TGTGCCCACGGGCCCAGCGGGAGGAAATCCGGCGAGCAGTTCTTC. Supplemented by reference TRBV2 and TRBJ2-1, the full variable domain reads EPEVTQTPSHQVTQMGQEVILRCVPISNHLYFYWYRQILGQKVEFLVSFYNNEISEKSEIFDDQFSVERPDGSNFTLKIRSTKLEDSAMYFCAHGPSGRKSGEQFFGPGTRLTVL.

The chain joins TRBV18 to TRBJ2-5, with D uncertain. The end of the DNA fits TRBJ2-7 better, so the J call may be wrong. This CDR3 has 11 amino acids. CDR1 and CDR2 (germline): KGHSH, LQKENI. This CDR3 is CASSLSYEQYF. CDR3 sequence (DNA): TGTGCCAGCTCACTATCCTACGAGCAGTACTTC.

The V call is TRBV28, the J call TRBJ2-5, with no clear D. CDR1 and CDR2 (germline): MDHEN, SYDVKM. The CDR3 has 14 amino acids. Trimming pared 2 bases from V and 5 bases from J, leaving 12 bases between. The CDR3, as DNA: TGTGCCAGCAGTTTAATGGCGATCGGGGAGACCCAGTACTTC. This encodes CASSLMAIGETQYF.

The chain is built from TRBV10-3 and TRBJ2-3; D is possibly TRBD2 (6 bases). There are 14 residues in the CDR3. Trimming took 4 bases from V and 4 from J, leaving 12 bases between them. CDR1 and CDR2 (germline): ENHRY, SYGVKD. This CDR3 reads CAISGDSIPDTQYF. Here the CDR3 DNA reads TGTGCCATCAGTGGGGACTCCATTCCAGATACGCAGTATTTT.

The chain employs TRBV6-1 and TRBJ2-2; D may be TRBD1 (6 bases). Germline-derived CDR1 and CDR2 are MNHNS and SASEGT. The CDR3 is made up of 15 amino acids. V shed 5 bases and J shed 1 base, with 11 bases lying between them. The DNA for the CDR3 is TGTGCCAGCAGTTGGGACACCCGGAACACCGGGGAGCTGTTTTTT. This translates into CASSWDTRNTGELFF.

V gene TRBV30 combines with J gene TRBJ1-5; TRBD1 matches at 10 bases. The CDR3 spans 21 residues. V was clipped by 2 bases and J by 0 bases; unmatched bases: 19. Germline V gives CDR1 GTSNPN, CDR2 SVGIG (reference sequence). CDR3 sequence: CAWSQGYNPGQGVFSNQPQHF. As DNA, the CDR3 is TGTGCCTGGAGTCAAGGCTACAACCCCGGACAGGGGGTTTTTAGCAATCAGCCCCAGCATTTT.

The V call is TRBV2, the J call TRBJ2-7; D not resolved. The V and J ends lost 8 bases and 3 bases respectively, with 14 bases between them. This CDR3 contains 13 residues. Germline CDR1 is SNHLY and CDR2 is FYNNEI. DNA for the CDR3: TGTGCCAGCGGGCAGCCCTCTAACTACGAGCAGTACTTC. Translated: CASGQPSNYEQYF.

The chain is built from TRBV6-1 and TRBJ2-1, with TRBD1 matching over 8 bases. The CDR3 spans 15 residues. Looked up from germline, CDR1 is MNHNS and CDR2 is SASEGT. The trim removed 3 bases at V and 7 bases at J, leaving 8 bases unmatched. The CDR3: CASSERRGLKNEQFF. The CDR3 DNA follows: TGTGCCAGCAGTGAGCGCAGGGGGCTGAAGAATGAGCAGTTCTTC.

The chain is built from TRBV9 and TRBJ1-4, with TRBD1 matching 11 bases. The CDR3 has 14 amino acids. Unmatched junction bases numbered 3, after V lost 3 bases and J lost 8 bases. Germline V gene data show CDR1 as SGDLS and CDR2 as YYNGEE. The CDR3 spells CASSAGQGGEKLFF. The CDR3 DNA sequence: TGTGCCAGCAGCGCGGGACAGGGGGGAGAAAAACTGTTTTTT.